The T cell receptor (beta chain) described here comes from a study of glioma-infiltrating T cells. Trimming removed 2 bases at V and 4 bases at J, with 20 bases between. Germline V gene data show CDR1 as DFQATT and CDR2 as SNEGSKA (reference sequence). The length of the CDR3 is 16 residues. This clonotype was recorded once. A read error may explain this, as a much larger clone is one base away. Using RNA template, CDR3s of TCR alpha and beta were amplified with iRepertoire arm-PCR. Via MiXCR, TCRdb re-called the multiplex PCR reads, giving one row per CDR3 protein. The sample has 150,000 to 200,000 distinct CDR3 sequences, about 47% seen once.

The source material was glioma tissue, nonneoplastic brain tissue, or PBMCs (not recorded which). The rearrangement links TRBV20-1 to TRBJ2-5; D uncertain. The origin of this receptor is a human donor with low-grade glioma or glioblastoma, undergoing nonglioma brain surgery, or in good health (not recorded which). The CDR3 bases are TGCAGTGCTAGACCTTCGGCCAATTATAAAAGAGAGACCCAGTACTTC. It specifies CSARPSANYKRETQYF.